The sequence of this T cell receptor beta chain was determined in a study of neurological immune-mediated disorders (dated by TCRdb to the late 2010s). Regarding the study in general: Among the approximately 35 multiple sclerosis patients, roughly 31 had relapsing-remitting MS and 3 had secondary progressive MS. Peripheral blood TCR-beta repertoires from HTLV-I-associated myelopathy (HAM/TSP) patients, multiple sclerosis patients and healthy controls were compared by UMI-based sequencing. The cohort comprised roughly 65 subjects: some 14 HAM/TSP patients, some 34 multiple sclerosis patients and 20 or so healthy controls. Longitudinal samples, technical triplicates and paired sorted CD4+ and CD8+ T-cell subsets, alongside PBMC samples, were included among the approximately 98 TCR-beta libraries. Overall study results and their limits: The highest TCR clonal expansion was observed in HAM/TSP patients, whereas the lowest was observed in MS patients, even when compared with healthy controls. No identical CDR3 amino acid sequences were shared among expanded clones across subjects, suggesting private TCR-beta repertoires in all groups. The MS cluster showed no association with clinical or MRI features, and the authors stated that larger cohorts are needed. In a phylogenetic analysis, the repertoires of 18 out of 34 MS patients fell into a single cluster of related CDR3 sequences, pointing to a possible signature at the repertoire level.

This clonotype has at least ten counts. No antigen is known for it. Qualities for individual bases were not recorded, and no much larger clone is one base off. Cut back by 6 bases and 11 bases, the V and J ends lie 14 bases apart. Measured from the cysteine to the phenylalanine, the CDR3 is 13 residues long. Only the CDR3 part of the read is kept: 39 bases, read in frame from the first base. Unsorted PBMC libraries were generated from 2 million PBMCs stored in RNAlater at -80 °C until RNA extraction. Multiple sclerosis patients were enrolled in a US clinical protocol under which disease progression was evaluated by magnetic resonance imaging. PBMCs were separated from peripheral blood using Ficoll-Hypaque density gradient centrifugation and then cryopreserved in liquid nitrogen. To synthesize cDNA, template-switch 5'RACE was performed with a primer carrying a 10-nucleotide random unique molecular identifier so that each TCR transcript was tagged. Over 180 million TCR-beta sequences, covering 15-18 subjects, were produced in each sequencing run. Total RNA was extracted with the RNeasy kit. TCR-beta VDJ regions were amplified with primers for the TCR constant region and the 5'RACE anchor, using the KAPA Real-time Library Amplification kit. Sample indexes and Illumina adaptors were added in a first PCR, and a second PCR then increased library yield. After Ampure bead purification, the roughly 650 bp TCR product was size-selected on a 2% E-gel SizeSelection system. Before pooling, libraries had their quality checked on a Bioanalyzer, their concentration measured with Qubit, and their quantity determined with the Kapa Library Quantification kit. An Illumina HiSeq 2500 was used to sequence the libraries paired-end at 2 x 150 bp. To increase sequence diversity, roughly 24-31% phiX was spiked into each library pool. Per the authors' processing: The quality-filtered reads were processed with the UMI-based MiGEC pipeline, whose error correction step removed more than 80% of the raw TCR sequences. VDJ genes were aligned to IMGT germline references, and each clonotype was defined by a unique CDR3 amino acid sequence together with V-J genes. Clonal expansion, Shannon diversity, and CDR3 relatedness (CalcPairwiseDistances, ClusterSamples) were evaluated with VDJtools, and phylogenetic trees were built with CLCbio workbench. Expanded clones were defined as having at least 8 unique UMIs, based on coefficient-of-variation modelling across technical triplicates. TCRdb applied fastp at Q25 and MiXCR to the public reads, then kept only in-frame beta chains. Identical CDR3 proteins give one entry, which carries the most common genes and DNA. These V and J calls rely on TCRdb rather than the paper's analysis. The sample contains tens of thousands of distinct CDR3 sequences, about 5% of them found a single time. The ten largest clones take up roughly 2.4% of the sample.

The sequenced material came from PBMCs. The receptor chain draws on TRBV12-3 or TRBV12-4 and TRBJ1-6; TRBD1 is a possible D gene, resting on 5 matching bases. The receptor comes from a woman in her 30s with multiple sclerosis. The CDR3 region: CASRGPQGAPLHF. The nucleotides read TGTGCCAGCAGGGGACCCCAAGGGGCACCCCTCCACTTT.